The 10 T cell receptor beta chains reported below all come from one sample, sequenced in a study of T cell repertoires in cytomegalovirus infection. TCRdb re-called the reads with MiXCR, one entry per CDR3 protein. The repertoire holds tens of thousands of distinct CDR3 sequences, with just under 4% as singletons. Sequencing used PBMCs. The receptors shown here come from a human donor in good health (CMV status not recorded). Some clones in this sample may be carry-over from other donors' samples.

This clonotype was observed at least ten times. V is TRBV7-2 and J is TRBJ2-5; D gene unclear. Between the trimmed V and J ends, which lost 0 bases and 2 bases, there was a span of 10 bases. This CDR3 comprises 15 residues. CDR1 SGHTA and CDR2 FQGNSA come from the germline V gene. Written as DNA, the CDR3 is TGTGCCAGCAGCTTAGCGGGGTCAGATCAAGAGACCCAGTACTTC. The encoded protein is CASSLAGSDQETQYF.

This clonotype was seen ten or more times. This chain joins TRBV7-8 and TRBJ2-3; unclear D gene. This CDR3 comprises 15 residues. V lost 5 bases to trimming and J lost 1 base, with 13 bases between them. Germline V gene data show CDR1 as SGHVS and CDR2 as FQNEAQ. The CDR3 loop is CASSQLSPGTDTQYF. In DNA form, the CDR3 reads TGTGCCAGCAGCCAACTTTCGCCTGGCACAGATACGCAGTATTTT.

This clonotype has at least ten counts. The chain is built from TRBV24-1 and TRBJ2-2; 9 bases align to TRBD1. The CDR3 length is 18 residues. Per the germline V gene, CDR1 is KGHDR and CDR2 is SFDVKD. V lost 0 bases, J lost 4 bases, and 8 bases stayed unmatched. The CDR3: CATSDLLGQGRGTGELFF. DNA of the CDR3: TGTGCCACCAGTGATTTGCTGGGACAGGGTCGAGGCACCGGGGAGCTGTTTTTT.

This clonotype is classed as medium-sized. This chain connects TRBV7-8 to TRBJ2-7, with 9 nucleotides matching TRBD1. With V trimmed by 1 base and J by 5 bases, 0 bases remained unmatched. CDR3 length: 13 amino acids. The germline CDR1 and CDR2 sequences are SGHVS and FQNEAQ. The DNA of the CDR3 is TGTGCCAGCAGCTTAGGGACAGGGGACGAGCAGTACTTC. This encodes CASSLGTGDEQYF.

This clonotype has more than one count but fewer than ten. The V and J genes are TRBV7-2 and TRBJ2-3, with TRBD2 as a possible D gene (6 bases). The CDR3 runs to 21 residues. V shed 4 bases and J shed 5 bases, with 34 bases lying between them. Germline values: CDR1 SGHTA, CDR2 FQGNSA. The CDR3: CASSSGDSVIGIYRDQDTQYF. DNA of the CDR3: TGTGCCAGCAGCTCGGGGGATAGCGTTATCGGCATCTATAGGGACCAAGATACGCAGTATTTT.

In this sample, this clonotype turned up many times. This sequence joins TRBV20-1 and TRBJ2-1, with 9 bases lining up with TRBD2. Germline V gene lookup returns CDR1 DFQATT and CDR2 SNEGSKA (reference sequence). The CDR3 is 14 residues long. V shed 6 bases, J shed 3 bases, and the junction held 6 bases outside the gene matches. CDR3 protein: CSALTSGSYNEQFF. The DNA of the CDR3 is TGCAGTGCCCTGACTAGCGGAAGCTACAATGAGCAGTTCTTC.

Many counts were recorded for this clonotype. The chain has TRBV12-3 or TRBV12-4 and TRBJ1-5; maybe TRBD1 (5 bases). V lost 7 bases to trimming and J lost 7 bases, with 17 bases between them. The CDR3 is made up of 14 amino acids. The CDR3 DNA follows: TGTGCCAGCATTAAGGGCCAGAGGGGCCAGCCCCAGCATTTT. This translates into CASIKGQRGQPQHF.

This clonotype was observed at least ten times. The chain is built from TRBV19 and TRBJ2-4; TRBD2 matches at 8 bases. V lost 9 bases and J lost 7; bases outside the gene matches: 11. The CDR3 is 14 residues long. From germline, CDR1 is LNHDA and CDR2 SQIVND (reference sequence). The CDR3 loop reads CASHRAGAANIQYF. The DNA of the CDR3 is TGTGCCAGCCACAGAGCGGGAGCGGCGAACATTCAGTACTTC.

In this sample, this clonotype turned up many times. The chain links TRBV7-9 to TRBJ1-1, with D maybe TRBD1 (6 bases). Germline V CDR1 and CDR2: SEHNR, FQNEAQ (reference sequence). The CDR3 runs to 15 residues. Between the trimmed V and J ends, which lost 3 bases and 1 base, there was a span of 12 bases. The CDR3 nucleotides are TGTGCCAGCAGCTTTGGGGGGCGGGGGAACACTGAAGCTTTCTTT. Amino acids: CASSFGGRGNTEAFF. Drawing the rest from reference TRBV7-9 and TRBJ1-1, the complete variable domain is DTGVSQNPRHKITKRGQNVTFRCDPISEHNRLYWYRQTLGQGPEFLTYFQNEAQLEKSRLLSDRFSAERPKGSFSTLEIQRTEQGDSAMYLCASSFGGRGNTEAFFGQGTRLTVV.

The table lists this clonotype with many counts. This chain's CDR3 is CASSLDQGGTEAFF. The CDR3 bases are TGTGCCAGCAGCTTAGACCAGGGGGGCACTGAAGCTTTCTTT. The chain links TRBV7-6 to TRBJ1-1; 7 bases match TRBD1. The CDR3 spans 14 residues. Germline V gene sequence: CDR1 SGHVS, CDR2 FNYEAQ. After removal of 1 base from V and 4 bases from J, the junction contained 3 bases not matched to a gene.